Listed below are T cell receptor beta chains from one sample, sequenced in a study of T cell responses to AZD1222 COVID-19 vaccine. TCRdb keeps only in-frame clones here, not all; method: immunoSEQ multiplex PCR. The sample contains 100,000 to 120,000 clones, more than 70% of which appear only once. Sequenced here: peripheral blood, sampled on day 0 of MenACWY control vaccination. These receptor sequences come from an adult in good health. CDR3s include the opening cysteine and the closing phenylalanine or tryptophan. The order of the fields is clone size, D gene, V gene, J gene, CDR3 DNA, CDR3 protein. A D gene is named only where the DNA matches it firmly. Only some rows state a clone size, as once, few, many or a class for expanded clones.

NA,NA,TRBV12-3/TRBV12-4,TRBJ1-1,TGTGCCAGCAGTTTAGAGGTGAACACTGAAGCTTTCTTT,CASSLEVNTEAFF
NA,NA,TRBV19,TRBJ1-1,TGTGCCAGTAGTATAGCCGCAGGGGCTGGGGTCAACACTGAAGCTTTCTTT,CASSIAAGAGVNTEAFF
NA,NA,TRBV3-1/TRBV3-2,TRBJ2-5,TGTGCCAGCAGCCAGGCCGGACGGGAAGAGACCCAGTACTTC,CASSQAGREETQYF
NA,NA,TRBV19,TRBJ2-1,TGTGCCAGTAGTATTGGGGTAGGGATCGATGAGCAGTTCTTC,CASSIGVGIDEQFF
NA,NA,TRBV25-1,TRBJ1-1,TGTGCCAGCACCAACTGGGGGGGGAGCACTGAAGCTTTCTTT,CASTNWGGSTEAFF
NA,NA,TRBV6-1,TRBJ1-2,TGTGCCAGCAGTGAATCGGGTGCTGGGAATAACTATGGCTACACCTTC,CASSESGAGNNYGYTF
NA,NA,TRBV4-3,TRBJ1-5,TGCGCCAGCAGCCAGGGGTTTAGCAATCAGCCCCAGCATTTT,CASSQGFSNQPQHF
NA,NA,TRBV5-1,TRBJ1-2,TGCGCCAGCAGCCTAGGACATCCAACTAACTATGGCTACACCTTC,CASSLGHPTNYGYTF
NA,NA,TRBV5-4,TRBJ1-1,TGTGCCAGTGGGAGGGGGATGAACACTGAAGCTTTCTTT,CASGRGMNTEAFF
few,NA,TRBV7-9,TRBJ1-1,TGTGCCAGCAGCTCCAGGGCCCACACTGAAGCTTTCTTT,CASSSRAHTEAFF
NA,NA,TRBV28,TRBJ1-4,TGTGCCAGCCGGGGCCAGATTAATGAAAAACTGTTTTTT,CASRGQINEKLFF
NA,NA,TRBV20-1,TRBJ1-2,TGCAGTGCCCCTGGGGGGAGTGGCTACACCTTC,CSAPGGSGYTF
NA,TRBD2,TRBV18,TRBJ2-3,TGTGCCAGCTCACTCGCGCCGGGGGGGCAGGATACGCAGTATTTT,CASSLAPGGQDTQYF
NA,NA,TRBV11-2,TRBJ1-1,TGTGCCAGCAGCTTGGGACACACGAACACTGAAGCTTTCTTT,CASSLGHTNTEAFF
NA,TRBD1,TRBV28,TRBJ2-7,TGTGCCAGCAGTTTATTCCGGGACAGGGCGTACGAGCAGTACTTC,CASSLFRDRAYEQYF
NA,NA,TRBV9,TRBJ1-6,TGTGCCAGCAGCGTAGGATCAGGGATCGGCCGGGGTAATTCACCCCTCCACTTT,CASSVGSGIGRGNSPLHF
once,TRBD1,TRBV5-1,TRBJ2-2,TGCGCCAGCAGCTTGGAGCAGGGGGCTAACACCGGGGAGCTGTTTTTT,CASSLEQGANTGELFF
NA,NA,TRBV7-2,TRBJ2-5,TGTGCCAGCAGCTCCCAATCGGAGACCCAGTACTTC,CASSSQSETQYF
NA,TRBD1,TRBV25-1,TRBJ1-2,TGTGCCAGCAGTGAGAGCATAGGGACAGGCGACTATGGCTACACCTTC,CASSESIGTGDYGYTF
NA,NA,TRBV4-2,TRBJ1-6,TGTGCCAGCAGCCAAGAAGTATTCCAGGGTGATTCACCCCTCCACTTT,CASSQEVFQGDSPLHF
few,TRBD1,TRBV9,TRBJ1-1,TGTGCCAGCAGCCCTGGGACAGGGGGAACTGAAGCTTTCTTT,CASSPGTGGTEAFF
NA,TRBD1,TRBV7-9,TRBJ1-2,TGTGCCAGCAGCCACTCTCCGGGACAGGACTATGGCTACACCTTC,CASSHSPGQDYGYTF
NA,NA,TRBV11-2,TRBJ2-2,TGTGCCAGCAGCTTCGTAGAGGACGCCGGGGAGCTGTTTTTT,CASSFVEDAGELFF
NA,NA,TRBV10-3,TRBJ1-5,TGTGCCACTACATGGGAGGGCAATCAGCCCCAGCATTTT,CATTWEGNQPQHF
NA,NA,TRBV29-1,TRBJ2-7,TGCAGCGTAATGGACGGTTCTTCCTACGAGCAGTACTTC,CSVMDGSSYEQYF
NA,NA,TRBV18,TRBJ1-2,TGTGCCAGCTCACCAGGGCAGACTAACTATGGCTACACCTTC,CASSPGQTNYGYTF
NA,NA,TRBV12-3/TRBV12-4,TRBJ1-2,TGTGCCAGCAGTCCACTCACGGGCTACACCTTC,CASSPLTGYTF
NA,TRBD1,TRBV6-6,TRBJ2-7,TGTGCCAGCACCCAGCGACAGGGGGCTTACGAGCAGTACTTC,CASTQRQGAYEQYF
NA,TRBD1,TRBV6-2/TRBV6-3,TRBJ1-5,TGTGCCAGCAGTCAAACCGGGACAGTCAATCAGCCCCAGCATTTT,CASSQTGTVNQPQHF
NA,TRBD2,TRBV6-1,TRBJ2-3,TGTGCCAGCAGTGAACGGGGGACTAGCGGGTCGGGGTATACGCAGTATTTT,CASSERGTSGSGYTQYF
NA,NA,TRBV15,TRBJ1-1,TGTGCCACCAGCAGAGGGTTGTCAGGCCTGAACACTGAAGCTTTCTTT,CATSRGLSGLNTEAFF
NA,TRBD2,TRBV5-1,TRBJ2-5,TGCGCCAGCAGCTTCGGCGGGGGGAGCCAAGAGACCCAGTACTTC,CASSFGGGSQETQYF